These T cell receptor beta chains were read from a single sample in a study of shared clonotypes between healthy human individuals. The protocol was immunoSEQ multiplex PCR, while the TCRdb copy is restricted to in-frame clones and leaves out a portion. Of roughly 2.2 million clones in the sample, over 85% were seen once. Input material: naive CD4+ T cells from PBMCs. The receptors come from a man in his late teens or twenties in good health. Some clones in this sample may be carry-over from other donors' samples. Both conserved end residues are part of each CDR3. D genes are given only for firm matches. Rows may omit the clone size; those that give it use once, few, many or a size class.

V gene,clone size,D gene,J gene,CDR3 DNA,CDR3 protein
TRBV5-1,few,NA,TRBJ1-1,TGCGCCAGTAGGGAAGATCCGAACACTGAAGCTTTCTTT,CASREDPNTEAFF
TRBV15,NA,NA,TRBJ2-7,TGTGCCACCAGCAGAGGCACAGGTCGACTTACCTACGAGCAGTACTTC,CATSRGTGRLTYEQYF
TRBV28,NA,TRBD1,TRBJ1-5,TGTGCCAGCAGAACCGGGACAGTTTTCAATCAGCCCCAGCATTTT,CASRTGTVFNQPQHF
TRBV6-5,NA,TRBD1,TRBJ2-2,TGTGCCAGCAGTTATATACAGGGGGCTCTCGGGGAGCTGTTTTTT,CASSYIQGALGELFF
TRBV5-4,NA,TRBD1,TRBJ1-2,TGTGCCAGCACACCCACGTCGGACAGGGTATCAGGTTATGGCTACACCTTC,CASTPTSDRVSGYGYTF
TRBV5-1,NA,NA,TRBJ1-3,TGCGCCAGCAGCCTGGGGGGGCTGTTCTCAGGAAACACCATATATTTT,CASSLGGLFSGNTIYF
TRBV5-6,NA,NA,TRBJ2-7,TGTGCCAGCAGCTCCGGGACTCGCTCCTACGAGCAGTACTTC,CASSSGTRSYEQYF
TRBV9,NA,NA,TRBJ2-7,TGTGCCAGCAGCGCCCGAGCCAGGGCTCTTTCCTACGAGCAGTACTTC,CASSARARALSYEQYF
TRBV7-3,NA,NA,TRBJ1-1,TGTGCCAGCAGCGTAGGGTTGGGCGGCGACACTGAAGCTTTCTTT,CASSVGLGGDTEAFF
TRBV18,NA,NA,TRBJ1-1,TGTGCCAGCTCACCAGGTGCAGTGAACACTGAAGCTTTCTTT,CASSPGAVNTEAFF